This TCR beta chain was identified during a study of tumor and adjacent non-tumor tissue in lung cancer. This clonotype was seen a few times. What it binds is unknown. The junction and the germline gene differ at one end; a read error may be behind it. The library came from three nested PCR rounds adapted from ARM-PCR protocols. A single record per CDR3 protein comes from TCRdb applying MiXCR to the multiplex PCR reads. Of approximately 120,000 distinct CDR3 sequences listed, about 64% are singletons. General study findings and limits: Top 100 clones took a larger repertoire share in normal lung.

Germline-derived CDR1 and CDR2 are MGHRA and YSYEKL. This CDR3 has 21 amino acids. The template was RNA from unsorted bulk tissue. Distant lung tissue was collected more than 3 cm away from the tumor edge. Sequenced input: distant non-tumor lung tissue. The source of this sequence is a man aged 55 to 70 with non-small cell lung cancer. The V and J genes are TRBV4-1 and TRBJ2-7; 9 positions agree with TRBD2. Written as DNA, the CDR3 is TGCGCCAGCAGCCGAGACAGAAGAGGCACACCGGGACTAGCAGAGATCTACGAGCAGTGCTTC. Protein sequence: CASSRDRRGTPGLAEIYEQCF.